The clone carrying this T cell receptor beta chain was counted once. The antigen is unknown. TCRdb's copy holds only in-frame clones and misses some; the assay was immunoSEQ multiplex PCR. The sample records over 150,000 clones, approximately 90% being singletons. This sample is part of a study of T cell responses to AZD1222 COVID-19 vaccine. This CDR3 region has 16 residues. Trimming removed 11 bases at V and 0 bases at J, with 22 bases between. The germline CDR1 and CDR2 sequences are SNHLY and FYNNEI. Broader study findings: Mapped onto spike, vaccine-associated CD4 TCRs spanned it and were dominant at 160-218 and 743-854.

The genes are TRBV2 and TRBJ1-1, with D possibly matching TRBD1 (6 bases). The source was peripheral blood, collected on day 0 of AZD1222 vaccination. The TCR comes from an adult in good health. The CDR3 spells CAVQSRGGAMNTEAFF. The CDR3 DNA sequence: TGTGCCGTTCAGAGCCGGGGGGGGGCTATGAACACTGAAGCTTTCTTT.